This TCR beta chain was sequenced for a study of shared clonotypes between healthy human individuals. Study conclusions and caveats: Incomplete sequencing of sorted subsets was indicated by rarefaction despite large depth. Relative to clonotypes present in all four donors, those not shared had lower generation probabilities. Only blood underwent sampling, and tissue repertoires likely differ.

Notes on this clone: What it binds is unknown.

Template for every sorted-subset replicate PCR totaled about 0.2 ug DNA, roughly 30,000 T cell genomes. Sequencing used immunoSEQ multiplex PCR; TCRdb keeps in-frame clones, though not all of them. The data show under 1,100,000 clones, with under 80% seen just once and roughly 1.4% held by the top ten. V lost 0 bases, J lost 8 bases, and 15 bases stayed unmatched. The CDR3 covers 17 residues. CDR1 is GTSNPN and CDR2 is SVGIG in the germline V gene (reference sequence). Sequencing was carried out using memory CD4+ T cells sorted from blood. Subset meaning: CD45RA-negative fraction. The chain couples TRBV30 to TRBJ1-4; 7 bases are shared with TRBD1. This TCR was recovered from a man between 18 and 29 years old in good health. Here the CDR3 reads CAWSVGLRGTAGEKLFF. DNA for the CDR3: TGTGCCTGGAGTGTAGGGCTTCGAGGGACAGCAGGGGAAAAACTGTTTTTT.